This T cell receptor beta chain was sequenced during a study of neurological immune-mediated disorders. TCRdb recomputed calls from the 5' RACE reads with MiXCR, one row per CDR3 protein. This table holds about 76,000 distinct CDR3 sequences, approximately 17% found once. CDR1 and CDR2 (germline): GTSNPN, SVGIG (reference sequence). The CDR3 consists of 15 residues. J was trimmed by 4 bases and V by 5 bases; bases with no gene match: 9. Sequenced input: PBMCs. This chain uses TRBV30 with TRBJ2-2; TRBD1 agrees at 8 bases. The origin of this receptor is a woman in her thirties or forties in good health. The CDR3 spells CAWDLTGGITGELFF. CDR3 sequence (DNA): TGTGCCTGGGATCTTACAGGGGGTATCACCGGGGAGCTGTTTTTT. Looking up the rest from reference TRBV30 and TRBJ2-2 gives the full variable domain: SQTIHQWPATLVQPVGSPLSLECTVEGTSNPNLYWYRQAAGRGLQLLFYSVGIGQISSEVPQNLSASRPQDRQFILSSKKLLLSDSGFYLCAWDLTGGITGELFFGEGSRLTVL.